The source of this TCR beta chain is a study of response to subunit inactivated influenza vaccine. Study-level points and caveats: After each seasonal influenza vaccination, few new T cells are recruited, the authors suggested.

The CDR3 is made up of 13 amino acids. Trimming cost V 6 bases and J 10 bases, with 16 bases left between them. Each CDR3 protein gets one entry after TCRdb re-called the RT-PCR reads with MiXCR. The data show 800,000 or so distinct CDR3 sequences, 21% seen once. This clonotype was seen ten or more times. Its specificity is not known. This chain links TRBV12-3 or TRBV12-4 with TRBJ2-1, with D possibly being TRBD2 (6 bases). This clonotype originated in a man between 50 and 59 years old who received an inactivated influenza vaccine. The source material was PBMCs from blood, sampled 4 to 6 days after vaccination. The CDR3 coding sequence is TGTGCCAGCAGAAACGACGGAGGGGTAGAGCAGTTCTTC. This codes for CASRNDGGVEQFF.